These 20 T cell receptor beta chains were sequenced from one sample in a study of CD8+CD57+ T cells in acquired aplastic anemia. Only patients with CD8+CD57+ cell expansion on flow cytometry were chosen for sequencing. Genomic DNA acted as the template from which TCR beta VDJ combination and CDR3 sequence profiling were carried out. TCRdb reanalysed the reads using MiXCR and keeps one entry per CDR3 protein. The sample holds about 270,000 distinct CDR3 sequences, approximately 82% seen once. The sample consisted of sorted CD4+, CD8+, or CD8+CD57+ T cells (not recorded which) from PBMCs. The receptors were sampled from a human donor with aplastic anemia.

This clonotype was picked up one time. The DNA is left out, because the CDR3 cannot be placed on it with certainty; the CDR3 is given as TCRdb lists it. This rearrangement joins TRBV9 to TRBJ1-4; the table's TRBD1 call for D was not verified on the DNA. The CDR3 is 15 residues long, counting both termini. The germline CDR1 and CDR2 sequences are SGDLS and YYNGEE. CDR3 sequence reads: CASGGPGNIQYFGFF.

V gene TRBV20-1 combines with J gene TRBJ1-6; no definite D call. The CDR3 loop spans 16 amino acids. With 0 bases removed from V and 6 bases from J, the gap between germline ends came to 15 bases. In germline, CDR1 is DFQATT, CDR2 SNEGSKA (reference sequence). Written as DNA, the CDR3 is TGCAGTGCTAGAGATCGTAGGGTAGGAACTAATTCACCCCTCCACTTT. Protein sequence: CSARDRRVGTNSPLHF.

The gene calls are TRBV9 and TRBJ2-3; D remains ambiguous. The CDR3 totals 13 residues. Trimming cost V 6 bases and J 2 bases, with 10 bases left between them. Germline lookup yields CDR1 SGDLS and CDR2 YYNGEE. CDR3 in amino acids: CASNYGPTDTQYF. The CDR3 DNA reads as TGTGCCAGCAACTACGGGCCCACAGATACGCAGTATTTT.

The chain is built from TRBV5-5 and TRBJ2-4; perhaps TRBD2 as D (5 bases). This CDR3 has 12 residues. V was clipped by 7 bases and J by 8 bases, with 13 bases between them. Germline CDR1 and CDR2: SGHKS and YYEKEE (reference sequence). CDR3 sequence reads: CASGVERDIQYF. CDR3 DNA sequence: TGTGCCAGCGGCGTGGAGAGGGACATTCAGTACTTC.

This clonotype was counted a single time. The junction departs from germline at one end; a sequencing error may be responsible. The rearrangement links TRBV7-8 to TRBJ2-2, with TRBD2 identical over 9 bases. Germline lookup yields CDR1 SGHVS and CDR2 FQNEAQ. The length of the CDR3 is 16 residues. CDR3 DNA: TGTGCCAGCAGCTACCAGGCGGGGGGGAACACTGGGGAGCTGTTTTTT. Its protein is CASSYQAGGNTGELFF.

With respect to this clonotype: As the CDR3 is not closed by the conserved phenylalanine or tryptophan, this likely results from a read error. No DNA is shown, since the ends of the CDR3 on it are uncertain; the CDR3 is the one TCRdb lists. The genes are TRBV7-9 and TRBJ1-2; no DNA check was done on the table's D call, TRBD1. Including both end residues, the CDR3 is 13 amino acids long. Germline lookup yields CDR1 SEHNR and CDR2 FQNEAQ (reference sequence). The CDR3 protein is CASSLGIAGGCAV.

The chain employs TRBV10-1 and TRBJ1-2; D is unresolved. The CDR3 loop spans 14 amino acids. Trimming removed 0 bases at V and 5 bases at J, with 10 bases between. Germline V lookup: CDR1 WNHNN, CDR2 SYGVQD (reference sequence). The CDR3 here is CASSESGIPYGYTF. In DNA form, the CDR3 reads TGCGCCAGCAGTGAGTCGGGCATCCCGTATGGCTACACCTTC.

The DNA of the CDR3 is TGTGCCAGCAGCTTCGGGACAGGTCCCGATACGCAGTATTTT. Protein: CASSFGTGPDTQYF. This sequence joins TRBV5-5 and TRBJ2-3; TRBD1 aligns across 8 bases. CDR1 is SGHKS and CDR2 is YYEKEE in the germline V gene (reference sequence). The CDR3 sequence is 14 residues long. Trimming at V came to 2 bases and at J to 6 bases, leaving 5 bases not matched to a gene.

J is TRBJ2-5 and V is TRBV20-1, with D possibly being TRBD1 or TRBD2 (5 bases each). Trimming took 6 bases from V and 5 from J, leaving 22 bases between them. The germline CDR1 and CDR2 sequences are DFQATT and SNEGSKA (reference sequence). CDR3 length equals 15 residues. In nucleotides, the CDR3 is TGCAGTGCCAGTAGTTGGGGACGCAAGAATGAGACCCAGTACTTC. Translated, it gives CSASSWGRKNETQYF.

V gene TRBV6-1 combines with J gene TRBJ1-6, with D possibly being TRBD1 (6 bases). This CDR3 spans 14 amino acids. The ends were cut back, 6 bases at V and 5 bases at J, with 11 bases in the middle. Per germline, CDR1 MNHNS and CDR2 SASEGT. CDR3 DNA sequence: TGTGCCAGCAGCAATACAGGGAATAATTCACCCCTCCACTTT. As protein: CASSNTGNNSPLHF.

The chain is built from TRBV9 and TRBJ2-1; D is perhaps TRBD1 (7 bases). The V end was cut by 2 bases, the J end by 12 bases, with 21 bases between. This CDR3 region has 15 residues. CDR1 is SGDLS and CDR2 is YYNGEE in the germline V gene. CDR3 nucleotide sequence: TGTGCCAGCAGCGTGGGGGGACAGAGCAGAGATACGCAGTTCTTC. It codes for CASSVGGQSRDTQFF.

This chain joins TRBV5-1 and TRBJ2-3; D is tentatively TRBD1 or TRBD2 (5 bases each). Trimming left V 0 bases short and J 7 bases short, with 12 bases between. The CDR3 is 14 amino acids. Per the germline V gene, CDR1 is SGHRS and CDR2 is YFSETQ. This CDR3 is CASSLAADMYTQYF. DNA for the CDR3: TGCGCCAGCAGCTTGGCAGCGGACATGTATACGCAGTATTTT. Filled out from reference TRBV5-1 and TRBJ2-3, the complete variable domain reads KAGVTQTPRYLIKTRGQQVTLSCSPISGHRSVSWYQQTPGQGLQFLFEYFSETQRNKGNFPGRFSGRQFSNSRSEMNVSTLELGDSALYLCASSLAADMYTQYFGPGTRLTVL.

Concerning this clonotype itself: The germline gene is not matched at one end of the junction; a read error may be the cause. The chain combines TRBV7-9 with TRBJ2-3; D might be TRBD1 (6 bases). Germline lookup yields CDR1 SEHNR and CDR2 FQNEAQ (reference sequence). This CDR3 is built from 13 residues. The CDR3 region has the DNA TGTGCCAGCAGGAGGGGGACGGCCACCGGGGAGCTGTTT. This translates into CASRRGTATGELF. Full variable domain (remainder filled in from reference TRBV7-9 and TRBJ2-3): DTGVSQNPRHKITKRGQNVTFRCDPISEHNRLYWYRQTLGQGPEFLTYFQNEAQLEKSRLLSDRFSAERPKGSFSTLEIQRTEQGDSAMYLCASRRGTATGELFGPGTRLTVL.

The chain combines TRBV14 with TRBJ2-3; a possible D gene is TRBD1 (6 bases). The CDR3 spans 15 residues. The germline CDR1 and CDR2 sequences are SGHDN and FVKESK. Between the trimmed V and J ends, which lost 1 base and 2 bases, there was a span of 10 bases. CDR3 coding DNA: TGTGCCAGCAGCCAAGGCATGGGGGCCACAGATACGCAGTATTTT. It specifies CASSQGMGATDTQYF.

V usage is TRBV7-9 and J usage is TRBJ2-1, with a tentative D call TRBD1 (6 bases). The CDR3 runs 14 residues. Germline lookup yields CDR1 SEHNR and CDR2 FQNEAQ (reference sequence). V shed 0 bases and J shed 14 bases, with 17 bases lying between them. The CDR3 is CASSLARAYRAKFF. The DNA of the CDR3 is TGTGCCAGCAGCTTAGCTCGTGCGTACAGGGCGAAGTTCTTC. Full variable domain (outside the CDR3, taken from reference TRBV7-9 and TRBJ2-1): DTGVSQNPRHKITKRGQNVTFRCDPISEHNRLYWYRQTLGQGPEFLTYFQNEAQLEKSRLLSDRFSAERPKGSFSTLEIQRTEQGDSAMYLCASSLARAYRAKFFGPGTRLTVL.

This clonotype was detected once. This rearrangement joins TRBV7-9 to TRBJ2-1; D unresolved. CDR3 size: 15 residues. Trimming removed 3 bases at V and 13 bases at J, with 22 bases between. The germline V gene has CDR1 SEHNR and CDR2 FQNEAQ (reference sequence). In nucleotides, the CDR3 is TGTGCCAGCAGCTTTGGAAAAAGCATAATGGGCGATCAGTTCTTC. This sequence encodes CASSFGKSIMGDQFF.

Concerning this clonotype: The missing conserved phenylalanine or tryptophan at the end of this CDR3 makes a read error likely. No DNA is shown, since the ends of the CDR3 on it are uncertain; the CDR3 is the one TCRdb lists. V usage is TRBV7-8 and J usage is TRBJ2-1. The CDR3 is 13 residues long, ends included. Germline V gives CDR1 SGHVS, CDR2 FQNEAQ. CDR3 amino acids: CASSPVDGLEDTQ.

This clonotype was counted once. The chain recombines TRBV2 with TRBJ2-1; D may be TRBD1 or TRBD2 (6 bases each). Trimming took off 7 bases at V and 1 base at J, with 11 bases between the two ends. The CDR3 has 14 amino acids. The germline gives CDR1 SNHLY, CDR2 FYNNEI. The CDR3 DNA sequence: TGTGCCAGCAACCGCGGGACATCCTACAATGAGCAGTTCTTC. Its protein product is CASNRGTSYNEQFF.

Remarks on this clonotype: Compared with germline, one end of the junction differs, possibly owing to a read error. The chain uses TRBV7-2 and TRBJ2-3; 7 bases are shared with TRBD1. This CDR3 region has 13 residues. Germline values: CDR1 SGHTA, CDR2 FQGNSA. Here the CDR3 DNA reads TGTGTCAGCGGCTTAGGGGGCACAGCCAAGACGCATTTT. Its protein product is CVSGLGGTAKTHF.

A remark on this clonotype: One junction end disagrees with the germline gene, perhaps due to a read error. V is TRBV7-9 and J is TRBJ1-5; D remains ambiguous. The CDR3 has 14 residues. Germline lookup yields CDR1 SEHNR and CDR2 FQNEAQ (reference sequence). The CDR3 protein is CASSLTFSGELLFF. The CDR3 DNA is TGTGCCAGCAGCTTGACGTTCAGCGGGGAGCTCTTGTTTTTT.